A selection of T cell receptor beta chains follows, all from one sample in a study of glioma-infiltrating T cells after dendritic cell vaccination. Produced via immunoSEQ multiplex PCR; TCRdb's table is partial and in-frame only. The table has 50,000 to 65,000 clones, over 75% seen once. This specimen was blood, taken after dendritic cell vaccination. These receptors were taken from a human donor with glioblastoma. CDR3s include the opening cysteine and the closing phenylalanine or tryptophan. A D gene is named only where the DNA matches it firmly. Clone size, where shown, is once, few, many, or a class for clones that have expanded.

cdr3_nt cdr3_aa j_call v_call clone_size d_call
TGCAGCGTTCGAGGCAACACTGAAGCTTTCTTT CSVRGNTEAFF TRBJ1-1 TRBV29-1 - -
TGTGCCAGCAGTCCCGGGACAGCCAATTCACCCCTCCACTTT CASSPGTANSPLHF TRBJ1-6 TRBV6-1 - TRBD1
TGTGCCAGCAGTGAATCTCTAATCGGGGGTATGTCCCAGCATTTT CASSESLIGGMSQHF TRBJ1-5 TRBV6-1 - -
TGTGCCAGCAGCCAAGAAATAACCTACGAGCAGTACTTC CASSQEITYEQYF TRBJ2-7 TRBV4-2 - -
TGCGCCAGCAGCGACGTGCGGGGGCAAGAGACCCAGTACTTC CASSDVRGQETQYF TRBJ2-5 TRBV5-1 few TRBD2
TGCAGCGTTGGGGGAGGGTTGATGAACACCGGGGAGCTGTTTTTT CSVGGGLMNTGELFF TRBJ2-2 TRBV29-1 few TRBD2
TGCGCCAGCAGCCCCCCACTAGCGGGAAGCCCAGATACGCAGTATTTT CASSPPLAGSPDTQYF TRBJ2-3 TRBV5-1 once TRBD2
TGTGCCAGCAGTTACAGACGGGGAGATCGCGAGCAGTACTTC CASSYRRGDREQYF TRBJ2-7 TRBV6-5 - -
TGTGCCAGTAGGGACAGTAACTATGGCTACACCTTC CASRDSNYGYTF TRBJ1-2 TRBV19 - -
TGTGCCAGCAGCTTAGGGGCGGGGGGGCTAGAGACCCAGTACTTC CASSLGAGGLETQYF TRBJ2-5 TRBV7-2 - TRBD2